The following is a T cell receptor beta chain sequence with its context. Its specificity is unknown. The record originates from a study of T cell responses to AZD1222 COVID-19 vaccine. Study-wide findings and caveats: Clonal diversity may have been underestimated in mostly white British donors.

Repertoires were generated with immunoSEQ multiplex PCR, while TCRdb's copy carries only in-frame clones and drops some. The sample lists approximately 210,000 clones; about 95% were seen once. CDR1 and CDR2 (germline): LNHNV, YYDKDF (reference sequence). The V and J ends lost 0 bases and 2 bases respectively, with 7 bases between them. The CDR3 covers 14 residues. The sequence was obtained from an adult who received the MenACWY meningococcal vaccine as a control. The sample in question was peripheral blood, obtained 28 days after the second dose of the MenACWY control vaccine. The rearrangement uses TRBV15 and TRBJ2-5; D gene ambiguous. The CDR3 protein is CATSRDGVQETQYF. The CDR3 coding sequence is TGTGCCACCAGCAGAGATGGCGTACAAGAGACCCAGTACTTC. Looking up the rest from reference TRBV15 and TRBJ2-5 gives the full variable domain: DAMVIQNPRYQVTQFGKPVTLSCSQTLNHNVMYWYQQKSSQAPKLLFHYYDKDFNNEADTPDNFQSRRPNTSFCFLDIRSPGLGDTAMYLCATSRDGVQETQYFGPGTRLLVL.